The clone carrying this T cell receptor beta chain was counted many times. Its antigen is not known. This entry belongs to a study of neurological immune-mediated disorders. Study conclusions and caveats: The greatest TCR clonal expansion appeared in HTLV-1-associated myelopathy and the smallest, falling below healthy controls, in multiple sclerosis.

The team produced cDNA through 5'RACE using 10-nucleotide random UMIs. TCRdb fed the 5' RACE reads into MiXCR, producing one record per CDR3 protein. Of approximately 74,000 distinct CDR3 sequences in the sample, roughly 9.9% are singletons; the top ten hold 1.5% to 2%. PBMCs stored at -80 C, 2 million in total, were the source of the unsorted libraries. This CDR3 contains 13 residues. The V and J ends lost 2 bases and 7 bases respectively, with 9 bases between them. The receptor was derived from a man between 45 and 60 years old in good health. The genes are TRBV12-3 or TRBV12-4 and TRBJ1-5, with D uncertain. The material sequenced was PBMCs. The CDR3 DNA is TGTGCCAGCAGTTTATTAGGAGAACAGCCCCAGCATTTT. Amino acids: CASSLLGEQPQHF.